Listed below are T cell receptor beta chains from one sample, sequenced in a study of CD8+ T cells in alopecia areata. Measured with immunoSEQ multiplex PCR; TCRdb has only the in-frame clones, and not every one. The sample records 100,000 to 120,000 clones, 59% being singletons. Material for sequencing was CD8+ T cells sorted from blood. The receptors derive from a human donor in good health. The CDR3 runs from the conserved cysteine through the conserved F or W. D genes are given only for firm matches. For some rows the clone size is stated as once, few or many, or as a class when expanded; others skip it.

v_call,d_call,clone_size,j_call,cdr3_aa,cdr3_nt
TRBV11-2,TRBD1,once,TRBJ1-1,CASSHEGQGNTEAFF,TGTGCCAGCAGCCACGAGGGACAGGGAAACACTGAAGCTTTCTTT
TRBV7-8,-,-,TRBJ2-7,CASSLGATYEQYF,TGTGCCAGCAGCTTAGGAGCGACCTACGAGCAGTACTTC
TRBV13,TRBD1,-,TRBJ2-7,CASSSGQGAHEQYF,TGTGCCAGCAGCTCCGGACAGGGGGCCCACGAGCAGTACTTC
TRBV5-6,-,few,TRBJ2-7,CASSLLTATYEQYF,TGTGCCAGCAGCTTACTGACGGCTACCTACGAGCAGTACTTC
TRBV19,TRBD1,-,TRBJ1-5,CASSIGAGGVQPQHF,TGTGCCAGTAGTATAGGGGCAGGGGGAGTTCAGCCCCAGCATTTT
TRBV7-6,TRBD2,once,TRBJ2-1,CASSLGASGAGGDEQFF,TGTGCCAGCAGCTTAGGGGCTAGCGGGGCGGGTGGCGATGAGCAGTTCTTC
TRBV4-1,-,-,TRBJ2-2,CASSQARNTGELFF,TGCGCCAGCAGCCAAGCCAGGAACACCGGGGAGCTGTTTTTT
TRBV29-1,-,-,TRBJ2-2,CSVLGLSGELFF,TGCAGCGTCCTGGGACTTTCCGGGGAGCTGTTTTTT
TRBV5-1,-,-,TRBJ1-2,CASSKPGPGYGYTF,TGCGCCAGCTCCAAGCCAGGTCCCGGCTATGGCTACACCTTC
TRBV7-4,TRBD1,few,TRBJ2-5,CASSQQTGGNPTQETQYF,TGTGCCAGCAGCCAACAGACAGGGGGGAACCCCACTCAAGAGACCCAGTACTTC
TRBV10-3,-,-,TRBJ1-6,CAIRRGNNSPLHF,TGTGCCATCAGAAGAGGGAATAATTCACCCCTCCACTTT
TRBV29-1,-,few,TRBJ1-5,CSVGFGGDQPQHF,TGCAGCGTTGGTTTTGGGGGGGATCAGCCCCAGCATTTT
TRBV7-2,-,-,TRBJ2-6,CASSLEGGANVLTF,TGTGCCAGCAGCTTAGAAGGAGGGGCCAACGTCCTGACTTTC
TRBV29-1,-,few,TRBJ2-2,CSVVLGLKSNTGELFF,TGCAGCGTTGTGTTAGGGTTAAAGTCGAACACCGGGGAGCTGTTTTTT
TRBV30,TRBD2,few,TRBJ2-1,CAWSVGAGGTDEQFF,TGTGCCTGGAGTGTGGGTGCGGGGGGCACGGATGAGCAGTTCTTC
TRBV2,-,-,TRBJ2-7,CASSEDSSYEQYF,TGTGCCAGCAGTGAGGACAGCTCCTACGAGCAGTACTTC
TRBV7-6,TRBD1,-,TRBJ2-7,CASSVGTGTYEQYF,TGTGCCAGCAGCGTGGGGACAGGTACCTACGAGCAGTACTTC
TRBV5-1,-,few,TRBJ2-2,CASSLEYEPNTGELFF,TGCGCCAGCAGCTTGGAGTATGAGCCGAACACCGGGGAGCTGTTTTTT
TRBV25-1,-,-,TRBJ2-5,CASNPGSWKETQYF,TGTGCCAGCAACCCTGGGAGCTGGAAAGAGACCCAGTACTTC
TRBV6-1,-,-,TRBJ1-1,CASSLWEDLHTEAFF,TGTGCCAGCAGCCTATGGGAGGACTTACACACTGAAGCTTTCTTT
TRBV9,-,-,TRBJ1-2,CASSVASGTSQGYTF,TGTGCCAGCAGCGTAGCATCCGGGACCTCTCAAGGCTACACCTTC
TRBV7-6,TRBD2,few,TRBJ2-1,CASSLQPGGHEQFF,TGTGCCAGCAGCTTACAACCGGGGGGGCATGAGCAGTTCTTC
TRBV19,TRBD2,-,TRBJ2-1,CASSSRSSGGAWEQFF,TGTGCCAGTAGTTCCCGGAGTAGCGGGGGGGCGTGGGAGCAGTTCTTC
TRBV15,-,-,TRBJ1-1,CATSRARGANTEAFF,TGTGCCACCAGCAGAGCCAGGGGAGCGAACACTGAAGCTTTCTTT
TRBV14,-,-,TRBJ2-7,CASSQGWHEQYF,TGTGCCAGCAGCCAAGGCTGGCACGAGCAGTACTTC
TRBV11-2,-,-,TRBJ2-4,CASSPRRNIQYF,TGTGCCAGCAGCCCCCGCCGGAACATTCAGTACTTC
TRBV29-1,TRBD2,few,TRBJ2-1,CSVEDLAGGVYEQFF,TGCAGCGTTGAAGATCTAGCGGGGGGTGTCTATGAGCAGTTCTTC
TRBV19,-,-,TRBJ2-5,CATPGRMIQETQYF,TGTGCCACCCCAGGTAGAATGATTCAAGAGACCCAGTACTTC
TRBV2,-,-,TRBJ2-7,CASSGLSVQGLSTYEQYF,TGTGCCAGCAGTGGACTGAGCGTCCAGGGACTTTCTACCTACGAGCAGTACTTC
TRBV2,TRBD2,medium-sized,TRBJ2-1,CASSEVVAGGYNEQFF,TGTGCCAGCAGTGAAGTCGTAGCGGGGGGATACAATGAGCAGTTCTTC
TRBV18,TRBD1,once,TRBJ1-2,CASSSDRLYGYTF,TGTGCCAGCTCATCGGACAGGCTCTATGGCTACACCTTC
TRBV19,-,few,TRBJ2-6,CASSIDLFLVMNPSGANVLTF,TGTGCCAGTAGTATAGATCTATTCTTGGTCATGAACCCATCTGGGGCCAACGTCCTGACTTTC
TRBV30,TRBD2,few,TRBJ2-7,CAWSRTSFEQYF,TGTGCCTGGAGTCGGACTAGTTTCGAGCAGTACTTC
TRBV27,-,few,TRBJ1-2,CASSLEGNYGYTF,TGTGCCAGCAGTTTAGAGGGGAACTATGGCTACACCTTC
TRBV7-2,-,few,TRBJ1-5,CASSLSGDPHYNQPQHF,TGTGCCAGCAGCTTATCTGGGGACCCTCATTATAATCAGCCCCAGCATTTT
TRBV19,-,-,TRBJ2-7,CASSFGSSEQYF,TGTGCCAGTAGCTTCGGGAGTTCCGAGCAGTACTTC
TRBV5-8,TRBD1,-,TRBJ1-5,CASSLGQAYGNQPQHF,TGTGCCAGCAGCTTAGGACAGGCTTACGGCAATCAGCCCCAGCATTTT
TRBV5-1,-,-,TRBJ1-2,CASRDIRTNYGYTF,TGCGCCAGCAGGGATATTCGAACTAACTATGGCTACACCTTC
TRBV29-1,-,-,TRBJ1-1,CSVMFPGDTEAFF,TGCAGCGTAATGTTCCCGGGGGACACTGAAGCTTTCTTT
TRBV5-1,TRBD1,once,TRBJ2-3,CASSPGQGSTDTQYF,TGCGCCAGCAGCCCGGGACAGGGAAGCACAGATACGCAGTATTTT
TRBV2,TRBD2,-,TRBJ2-5,CASSESSGEYQETQYF,TGTGCCAGCAGTGAATCTAGCGGGGAGTACCAAGAGACCCAGTACTTC
TRBV9,-,-,TRBJ1-6,CASSVVPSYNSPLHF,TGTGCCAGCAGCGTAGTCCCCTCCTATAATTCACCCCTCCACTTT
TRBV11-2,TRBD2,-,TRBJ2-3,CASSPPLAGALGTQYF,TGTGCCAGCAGCCCCCCGCTAGCGGGGGCCCTCGGTACGCAGTATTTT
TRBV5-6,-,few,TRBJ1-6,CASSLGGPGSPLHF,TGTGCCAGCAGCTTGGGGGGGCCGGGTTCACCCCTCCACTTT
TRBV28,TRBD2,few,TRBJ2-3,CASSLTGLAGESTDTQYF,TGTGCCAGCAGTTTGACCGGACTAGCGGGGGAGAGCACAGATACGCAGTATTTT
TRBV9,-,-,TRBJ2-1,CASTPLGGLSNEQFF,TGTGCCAGCACCCCTCTGGGGGGCCTAAGCAATGAGCAGTTCTTC
TRBV5-1,TRBD1,many,TRBJ2-7,CASATGSEQYF,TGCGCCAGCGCGACAGGGTCCGAGCAGTACTTC
TRBV7-2,-,-,TRBJ2-5,CASSFGETQYF,TGTGCCAGCAGCTTTGGAGAGACCCAGTACTTC
TRBV7-4,TRBD1,few,TRBJ1-2,CASSPGTGKFGYTF,TGTGCCAGCAGCCCCGGGACAGGGAAGTTCGGCTACACCTTC
TRBV2,TRBD1,-,TRBJ1-2,CASSIQGVYGYTF,TGTGCCAGCAGTATACAGGGGGTTTATGGCTACACCTTC
TRBV27,-,-,TRBJ1-2,CASRRYGYTF,TGTGCCAGCAGACGCTATGGCTACACCTTC
TRBV16,TRBD1,few,TRBJ2-3,CASKETGEPSTDTQYF,TGTGCCAGCAAGGAGACAGGGGAACCTAGCACAGATACGCAGTATTTT
TRBV7-8,-,once,TRBJ2-1,CASSSFIMGPNEQFF,TGTGCCAGCAGCTCCTTCATAATGGGTCCGAATGAGCAGTTCTTC